Listed here is a single T cell receptor (beta chain). Antigen: not known. Amplification used 60 Vbeta primers and 13 Jbeta primers. Only in-frame clones appear in the TCRdb table, and some are missing; sequencing was by immunoSEQ multiplex PCR. The sample includes 100,000 to 150,000 clones, 75% to 85% of them seen just once. These data are taken from a study of cytomegalovirus exposure and HLA in healthy donors. Study context: Researchers previously reported finding fewer than 120 million unique TCR beta sequences from approximately 200 million T cells.

Notes on the study in general: An Asian-associated ancestry cluster reportedly showed fewer N-insertions than the approximately 670-donor mean in a later analysis. For TCR beta chains, V- and J-gene trimming was later linked to a missense DCLRE1C variant. TCR beta chains numbering some 150 were designated cytomegalovirus-associated.

This receptor was obtained from a female donor in good health and CMV-seropositive. What was sequenced was PBMCs.

The CDR3 DNA is TGTGCCAGCAGCCAAGGCCGACAGGCCTCCGGCTACACCTTC. Residues: CASSQGRQASGYTF. The V gene is TRBV14, the J gene TRBJ1-2; possible D gene TRBD1, 6 bases. CDR3 size: 14 residues. CDR1 and CDR2 from the germline V gene are SGHDN and FVKESK. Trimming pared 1 base from V and 8 bases from J, leaving 14 bases between.